This T cell receptor beta chain was retrieved from a study of OX40 agonist ivuxolimab in advanced cancers. Study-wide background: Across the patients, intravenous ivuxolimab was delivered every 2 weeks at 0.01 to 10 mg/kg. Therapy given before enrollment (anti-PD-1, anti-PD-L1 or anti-CTLA-4) was allowed, and 40% to 50% had some. From 23 to 79 years was the age range, with a mean of 60 years, and about 83% were male. Study results and caveats: Among T cells, CD8+ cells averaged more expanded clones than CD4+ cells.

As regards this clone: Its antigen is not known.

This table comes from immunoSEQ multiplex PCR, and its TCRdb copy is limited to in-frame clones, with some not included. In the table there are tens of thousands of clones, more than 85% of which are singletons. The specimen comprised CD4+ or CD8+ T cells sorted from blood, sampled in a trial of the OX40 agonist ivuxolimab. The TCR was taken from an adult with an advanced solid tumor such as melanoma, head and neck, liver or kidney cancer.

CDR3 nucleotide sequence: TGTGCCAGCAGGGGGACAGGGTCTCAAGAGACCCAGTACTTC. It encodes CASRGTGSQETQYF. The V call is TRBV28, the J call TRBJ2-5; 9 nucleotides align to TRBD1. V lost 6 bases and J lost 2; bases outside the gene matches: 4. Germline CDR1 reads MDHEN; CDR2 reads SYDVKM. CDR3 length: 14 residues.